These 26 T cell receptor beta chains were sequenced from one sample in a study of blood T cells in healthy people across ages. A second about 7 to 11 cycle PCR used barcoded and J-beta primers. TCRdb redid the calling of the 5' RACE reads with MiXCR, one entry per CDR3 protein. The profile covers roughly 1.5 million distinct CDR3 sequences, with around 40% appearing a single time and less than 5% taken by the ten largest. Sequencing used blood. Receptor source: a woman under 30 in good health.

This clonotype has more than one count but fewer than ten. This chain joins TRBV20-1 and TRBJ1-4; D is undetermined. This CDR3 comprises 15 residues. The V gene lost 0 bases and the J gene lost 8 bases, with 16 bases spanning the gap. Germline V CDR1 and CDR2: DFQATT, SNEGSKA (reference sequence). In DNA, the CDR3 is TGCAGTGCTAGAGATAGTAGGGATATATCCGAAAAACTGTTTTTT. Residues: CSARDSRDISEKLFF.

J is TRBJ2-1 and V is TRBV28, with D perhaps given as TRBD1 or TRBD2 (6 bases each). This CDR3 region has 18 residues. Trimming shortened V by 4 bases and J by 1 base, and 20 bases separated the two germline ends. Germline V gene data show CDR1 as MDHEN and CDR2 as SYDVKM. The DNA of the CDR3 is TGTGCCAGCAGTTCCCCGGGAGAGGGGGATATATCCTACAATGAGCAGTTCTTC. Translating it yields CASSSPGEGDISYNEQFF.

A word on this clonotype: A junction end diverges from the germline sequence, so it may reflect a read error. V usage is TRBV7-2 and J usage is TRBJ2-7, with 9 bases identical to TRBD2. Germline V gene lookup returns CDR1 SGHTA and CDR2 FQGNSA. The CDR3 sequence is 17 residues long. This chain's CDR3 is CASSSPGVAGVNYEQYF. CDR3 coding DNA: TGCGCCAGCAGCTCCCCTGGGGTAGCGGGGGTGAATTACGAGCAGTACTTC.

The V gene is TRBV4-3, the J gene TRBJ1-1; D remains ambiguous. This CDR3 is 16 amino acids long. Trimming removed 0 bases at V and 0 bases at J, with 11 bases between. Germline CDR1 reads LGHNA; CDR2 reads YSLEER. The CDR3 bases are TGCGCCAGCAGCCAAGATAATGCAGCCATGAACACTGAAGCTTTCTTT. Protein product: CASSQDNAAMNTEAFF.

A few counts support this clonotype. The gene calls are TRBV28 and TRBJ2-1, with D possibly matching TRBD1 (5 bases). The CDR3 extends over 14 amino acids. CDR1 is MDHEN and CDR2 is SYDVKM in the germline V gene. Trimming cost V 2 bases and J 8 bases, with 13 bases left between them. The CDR3 DNA reads TGTGCCAGCAGTTTACCCCTAAGGGGATATGAGCAGTTCTTC. Encoded protein: CASSLPLRGYEQFF.

The rearrangement uses TRBV5-1 and TRBJ1-1, with a possible D match to TRBD1 (6 bases). CDR1 and CDR2 (germline): SGHRS, YFSETQ. Between the trimmed V and J ends, which lost 0 bases and 4 bases, there was a span of 19 bases. The length of the CDR3 is 17 residues. The CDR3 loop reads CASSLGPGAGGATEAFF. The CDR3 DNA reads as TGCGCCAGCAGCTTGGGTCCGGGGGCCGGAGGGGCCACTGAAGCTTTCTTT. The full variable domain, completed using reference TRBV5-1 and TRBJ1-1, is KAGVTQTPRYLIKTRGQQVTLSCSPISGHRSVSWYQQTPGQGLQFLFEYFSETQRNKGNFPGRFSGRQFSNSRSEMNVSTLELGDSALYLCASSLGPGAGGATEAFFGQGTRLTVV.

A few counts support this clonotype. The rearrangement links TRBV7-2 to TRBJ1-4; D is unclear. V was cut by 5 bases and J by 3 bases, with 13 bases left in between. The CDR3 length is 15 residues. Germline CDR1 SGHTA, CDR2 FQGNSA. The CDR3 DNA sequence: TGTGCCAGCAGCGAACACCGACGGGCTAATGAAAAACTGTTTTTT. It specifies CASSEHRRANEKLFF.

This chain's CDR3 is CSASPGVGSDTQYF. CDR3 coding DNA: TGCAGTGCTAGTCCCGGCGTTGGGTCGGATACGCAGTATTTT. The V gene is TRBV20-1, the J gene TRBJ2-3, with unresolved D. The CDR3 runs to 14 residues. Germline CDR1 and CDR2: DFQATT and SNEGSKA (reference sequence). V lost 3 bases, J lost 6 bases, and 16 bases lay in between.

The CDR3 coding sequence is TGTGCCAGCAGTTTATCGACCGGGTCCCTCACTGAAGCTTTCTTT. Its translation: CASSLSTGSLTEAFF. V usage is TRBV27 and J usage is TRBJ1-1; D gene uncertain. From germline, CDR1 is MNHEY and CDR2 SMNVEV (reference sequence). V gave up 0 bases and J gave up 4 bases, with 12 bases separating them. The CDR3 covers 15 residues.

The chain links TRBV6-1 to TRBJ1-4; 10 bases agree with TRBD1. J lost 8 bases, V lost 6 bases, and 6 bases had no gene match. This CDR3 has 14 residues. Germline lookup yields CDR1 MNHNS and CDR2 SASEGT. As DNA, the CDR3 is TGTGCCAGCAGGGGAGGGACAGGGGAGGAAAAACTGTTTTTT. The encoded protein is CASRGGTGEEKLFF.

The rearrangement joins TRBV20-1 to TRBJ1-1; D is undetermined. With 0 bases removed from V and 7 bases from J, the gap between germline ends came to 18 bases. CDR3 length: 15 residues. Germline CDR1 DFQATT, CDR2 SNEGSKA (reference sequence). CDR3 region: CSARDSLRKVVEAFF. CDR3 nucleotide sequence: TGCAGTGCTAGAGATAGTTTGCGGAAGGTTGTTGAAGCTTTCTTT.

This clonotype was seen only a few times. The chain carries TRBV24-1 and TRBJ2-2; unclear D gene. Germline assignment: CDR1 KGHDR and CDR2 SFDVKD. The CDR3 spans 13 residues. The V gene lost 1 base and the J gene lost 7 bases, with 6 bases spanning the gap. The CDR3 loop reads CATSDFPLGELFF. The CDR3 bases are TGTGCCACCAGTGATTTCCCACTCGGGGAGCTGTTTTTT.

The V gene is TRBV7-9, the J gene TRBJ2-2; 7 bases fit TRBD2. With 7 bases clipped from V and 6 bases from J, the junction kept 14 bases outside the gene matches. Germline lookup yields CDR1 SEHNR and CDR2 FQNEAQ (reference sequence). This CDR3 is 16 amino acids long. The CDR3 spells CASTRREGLTAGELFF. Here the CDR3 DNA reads TGTGCCAGCACCCGGAGGGAGGGGCTAACCGCCGGGGAGCTGTTTTTT. Together with reference TRBV7-9 and TRBJ2-2, the CDR3 gives the full variable domain: DTGVSQNPRHKITKRGQNVTFRCDPISEHNRLYWYRQTLGQGPEFLTYFQNEAQLEKSRLLSDRFSAERPKGSFSTLEIQRTEQGDSAMYLCASTRREGLTAGELFFGEGSRLTVL.

The chain recombines TRBV25-1 with TRBJ2-3; D perhaps matches TRBD1 (6 bases). The CDR3 has 21 residues. The V gene lost 1 base and the J gene lost 0 bases, with 26 bases spanning the gap. CDR1 and CDR2 (germline): MGHDK, SYGVNS. In DNA form, the CDR3 reads TGTGCCAGCAGTGAATTCAAGAGGACAGCCCCTTATTTTTCTAGCACAGATACGCAGTATTTT. This translates into CASSEFKRTAPYFSSTDTQYF.

This clonotype was recorded many times. The rearrangement uses TRBV7-9 and TRBJ1-4; D unresolved. Trimming shortened V by 3 bases and J by 5 bases, and 7 bases separated the two germline ends. The CDR3 sequence is 13 residues long. CDR1 and CDR2 from the germline V gene are SEHNR and FQNEAQ (reference sequence). The CDR3 DNA sequence: TGTGCCAGCAGCTTCCGCGGGAATGAAAAACTGTTTTTT. Amino acid sequence: CASSFRGNEKLFF.

In its sample, this clonotype was seen a few times. J is TRBJ2-1 and V is TRBV9; the D gene is possibly TRBD1 (5 bases). Germline V gives CDR1 SGDLS, CDR2 YYNGEE. The CDR3 totals 14 residues. Trimming removed 4 bases at V and 12 bases at J, with 20 bases between. CDR3 protein: CASSPQDNPHGQFF. In DNA form, the CDR3 reads TGTGCCAGCAGCCCCCAGGACAACCCCCATGGGCAGTTCTTC. Full variable domain (outside the CDR3, taken from reference TRBV9 and TRBJ2-1): DSGVTQTPKHLITATGQRVTLRCSPRSGDLSVYWYQQSLDQGLQFLIQYYNGEERAKGNILERFSAQQFPDLHSELNLSSLELGDSALYFCASSPQDNPHGQFFGPGTRLTVL.

This clonotype was observed a handful of times. The J gene is TRBJ2-5, the V gene TRBV20-1; 10 bases line up with TRBD1. Near its end, the DNA agrees better with TRBJ2-7, so the J call may be wrong. The CDR3 extends over 14 amino acids. Germline CDR1 and CDR2: DFQATT and SNEGSKA (reference sequence). CDR3 sequence (DNA): TGCAGTGCCGAGCAGGGACAGGGGTTACGCGAGCAGTACTTC. Protein sequence: CSAEQGQGLREQYF.

The chain combines TRBV4-1 with TRBJ2-1; a weak D match, TRBD2 (6 bases). This CDR3 contains 17 residues. CDR1 MGHRA and CDR2 YSYEKL come from the germline V gene. V was pared by 4 bases and J by 0 bases, with 16 bases between. This CDR3 reads CASSPTRGRSSYNEQFF. In nucleotides, the CDR3 is TGCGCCAGCAGCCCGACCCGTGGGAGGAGCTCCTACAATGAGCAGTTCTTC.

The V gene is TRBV20-1, the J gene TRBJ1-5; 10 nucleotides line up with TRBD1. The CDR3 length is 20 residues. With 6 bases clipped from V and 0 bases from J, the junction kept 20 bases outside the gene matches. In germline, CDR1 is DFQATT, CDR2 SNEGSKA (reference sequence). This chain's CDR3 is CSAARSGRGQGLYSNQPQHF. For the CDR3, the DNA is TGCAGTGCCGCACGTAGTGGGCGGGGACAGGGGCTTTATAGCAATCAGCCCCAGCATTTT.

This clonotype was counted only a few times. This sequence joins TRBV3-1 and TRBJ2-1; 8 bases line up with TRBD2. The V gene end was trimmed by 2 bases and the J gene end by 3 bases; junction bases not matched to a gene: 3. Germline assignment: CDR1 LGHDT and CDR2 YNNKEL (reference sequence). This CDR3 spans 15 amino acids. The CDR3 coding sequence is TGTGCCAGCAGCCAACGGGGACTAGTCTACAATGAGCAGTTCTTC. Its translation: CASSQRGLVYNEQFF.

The CDR3 region is CASSRPGPGSYNEQFF. The CDR3 DNA follows: TGCGCCAGCAGCCGCCCGGGACCAGGGTCCTACAATGAGCAGTTCTTC. This chain links TRBV4-3 with TRBJ2-1; perhaps D is TRBD1 or TRBD2 (5 bases each). V shed 4 bases and J shed 1 base, with 14 bases lying between them. CDR3 length: 16 residues. Germline V lookup: CDR1 LGHNA, CDR2 YSLEER.

This clonotype was picked up one time. CDR3: CSASRLAGGSWSNEQFF. The CDR3 coding sequence is TGCAGTGCTAGTCGACTAGCGGGAGGGTCTTGGTCAAACGAGCAGTTCTTC. This rearrangement joins TRBV20-1 to TRBJ2-1; 14 nucleotides line up with TRBD2. This CDR3 comprises 17 residues. The germline CDR1 and CDR2 sequences are DFQATT and SNEGSKA (reference sequence). Losses at the gene ends were 3 bases for V and 10 bases for J; bases not matched to a gene: 14.

The rearrangement uses TRBV20-1 and TRBJ2-2; 13 bases are shared with TRBD2. V shed 6 bases, J shed 2 bases, and the junction held 6 bases outside the gene matches. Germline CDR1 and CDR2: DFQATT and SNEGSKA (reference sequence). The CDR3 runs to 16 residues. The chain's CDR3 is CSATGLAGDNTGELFF. The CDR3 nucleotides read TGCAGTGCCACAGGACTAGCGGGGGATAACACCGGGGAGCTGTTTTTT.

This clonotype was found a few times. The CDR3 DNA follows: TGTGCCAGCAGTTTACTGACAGCCCTAGGGAGCACAGATACGCAGTATTTT. It encodes CASSLLTALGSTDTQYF. This sequence joins TRBV27 and TRBJ2-3; tentative D call: TRBD1 (5 bases). The V gene lost 2 bases and the J gene lost 0 bases, with 15 bases spanning the gap. The length of the CDR3 is 17 residues. Germline CDR1 MNHEY, CDR2 SMNVEV (reference sequence).

This clonotype occurred a few times. The CDR3 loop reads CATSREWLAGRDTEAFF. The CDR3 DNA reads TGTGCCACCAGCAGAGAGTGGCTAGCAGGGAGGGATACTGAAGCTTTCTTT. The J gene is TRBJ1-1, the V gene TRBV15, with D possibly being TRBD1 (5 bases). Germline V CDR1 and CDR2: LNHNV, YYDKDF (reference sequence). The V gene lost 0 bases and the J gene lost 5 bases, with 19 bases spanning the gap. CDR3 length: 17 amino acids. Based on the CDR3 plus reference TRBV15 and TRBJ1-1, the full variable domain is DAMVIQNPRYQVTQFGKPVTLSCSQTLNHNVMYWYQQKSSQAPKLLFHYYDKDFNNEADTPDNFQSRRPNTSFCFLDIRSPGLGDTAMYLCATSREWLAGRDTEAFFGQGTRLTVV.

The chain employs TRBV7-8 and TRBJ2-3; 9 bases map to TRBD2. Germline assignment: CDR1 SGHVS and CDR2 FQNEAQ. The CDR3 has 15 residues. V lost 4 bases to trimming and J lost 4 bases; unmatched junction nucleotides: 6. The chain's CDR3 is CASSSPGTSSDTQYF. CDR3 in DNA: TGTGCCAGCAGCTCACCCGGGACTAGCTCAGATACGCAGTATTTT.